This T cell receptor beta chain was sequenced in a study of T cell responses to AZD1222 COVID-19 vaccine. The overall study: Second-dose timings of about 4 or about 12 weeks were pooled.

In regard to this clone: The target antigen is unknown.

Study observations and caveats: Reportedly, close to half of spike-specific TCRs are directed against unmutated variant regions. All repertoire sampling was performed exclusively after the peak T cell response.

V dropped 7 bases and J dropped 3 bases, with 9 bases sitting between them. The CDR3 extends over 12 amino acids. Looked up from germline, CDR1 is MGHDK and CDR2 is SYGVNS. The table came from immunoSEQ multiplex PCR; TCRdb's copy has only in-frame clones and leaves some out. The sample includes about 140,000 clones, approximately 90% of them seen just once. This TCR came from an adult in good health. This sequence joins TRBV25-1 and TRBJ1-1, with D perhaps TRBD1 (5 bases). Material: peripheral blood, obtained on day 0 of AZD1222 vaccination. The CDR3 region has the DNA TGTGCCAGCACTCTGGGGGACACTGAAGCTTTCTTT. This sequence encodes CASTLGDTEAFF.